These 27 T cell receptor beta chains were sequenced from one sample in a study of blood T cell repertoires in COVID-19. Repertoires were generated with immunoSEQ multiplex PCR, while TCRdb's copy carries only in-frame clones and drops some. The sample lists 150,000 to 200,000 clones, approximately 92% occurring once. Sequencing input: peripheral blood. The receptors derive from a man under 40 with COVID-19, enrolled during active disease.

The V call is TRBV7-2, the J call TRBJ2-7, with a possible D match to TRBD2 (5 bases). CDR3 length: 15 residues. V dropped 1 base and J dropped 1 base, with 11 bases sitting between them. Germline lookup yields CDR1 SGHTA and CDR2 FQGNSA. This CDR3 is CASSLVTEDSYEQYF. The CDR3, as DNA: TGTGCCAGCAGCTTAGTAACGGAGGATTCCTACGAGCAGTACTTC.

This rearrangement joins TRBV6-5 to TRBJ2-3; a possible D gene is TRBD1 (6 bases). Germline-derived CDR1 and CDR2 are MNHEY and SVGAGI. This CDR3 spans 16 amino acids. V was shortened by 0 bases and J by 1 base, with 11 bases between the two germline ends. CDR3 coding DNA: TGTGCCAGCAGTTACTCGGGCAGGGGTCGCACAGATACGCAGTATTTT. The encoded protein is CASSYSGRGRTDTQYF.

The J gene is TRBJ2-7, the V gene TRBV28; 8 nucleotides line up with TRBD1. Per germline, CDR1 MDHEN and CDR2 SYDVKM. V lost 6 bases to trimming and J lost 2 bases; unmatched junction nucleotides: 12. The CDR3 totals 16 residues. DNA for the CDR3: TGTGCCAGCAGCCCACCCGACAGGGGTCCTACCTACGAGCAGTACTTC. Translating it yields CASSPPDRGPTYEQYF.

This chain uses TRBV6-5 with TRBJ1-2; D perhaps matches TRBD1 (6 bases). V was pared by 7 bases and J by 3 bases, with 15 bases between. From germline, CDR1 is MNHEY and CDR2 SVGAGI. The CDR3 consists of 14 residues. The DNA of the CDR3 is TGTGCCAGCATCAGCGGACAGCTCCACTATGGCTACACCTTC. Amino acids: CASISGQLHYGYTF.

Comment on this clone: The germline gene is not matched at one end of the junction; a read error may be the cause. J is TRBJ2-7 and V is TRBV7-2, with a weak D call TRBD2 (6 bases). Germline V gene data show CDR1 as SGHTA and CDR2 as FQGNSA. CDR3 length: 13 residues. CDR3 amino acids: CASSPKWGVSRIF. In DNA form, the CDR3 reads TGTGCCAGCAGTCCTAAGTGGGGGGTCTCTCGGATTTTC.

The chain joins TRBV5-1 to TRBJ2-2; 7 bases match TRBD1. Trimming removed 4 bases from V and 0 bases from J; junction bases left unmatched: 6. The germline CDR1 and CDR2 sequences are SGHRS and YFSETQ. The CDR3 consists of 16 residues. The CDR3 DNA reads TGCGCCAGCAGCCCCCGGACAGGCTCGAACACCGGGGAGCTGTTTTTT. This translates into CASSPRTGSNTGELFF.

This clone was recorded only once. The genes are TRBV6-5 and TRBJ2-7; TRBD1 aligns across 8 bases. Per the germline V gene, CDR1 is MNHEY and CDR2 is SVGAGI. V was clipped by 0 bases and J by 0 bases; unmatched bases: 4. CDR3 size: 16 residues. The CDR3 DNA is TGTGCCAGCAGTTACTCGACGGGACAGGTCTCCTACGAGCAGTACTTC. This sequence encodes CASSYSTGQVSYEQYF.

This chain joins TRBV12-5 and TRBJ2-1; D possibly corresponds to TRBD1 (5 bases). The CDR3 loop spans 11 amino acids. The germline V gene has CDR1 LGHNT and CDR2 FRNRAP. The V end lost 6 bases, the J end lost 10 bases, and 10 bases lay between the germline ends. CDR3 coding DNA: TGTGCTAGTGGCCGACAGCTAGAGCAGTTCTTC. This translates into CASGRQLEQFF.

The chain joins TRBV13 to TRBJ1-1, with D maybe TRBD1 (5 bases). V shed 5 bases and J shed 8 bases, with 15 bases lying between them. The CDR3 is made up of 13 amino acids. Germline CDR1 PRHDT, CDR2 FYEKMQ (reference sequence). The CDR3 sequence: CASSPRRGLEAFF. CDR3 sequence (DNA): TGTGCCAGCAGCCCCCGGCGGGGCCTCGAAGCTTTCTTT.

This clone was picked up a small number of times. This CDR3 reads CASSLGRLNQPQHF. Here the CDR3 DNA reads TGTGCCAGCAGTTTGGGCCGGCTCAATCAGCCCCAGCATTTT. The rearrangement joins TRBV27 to TRBJ1-5; no reliable D call. This CDR3 spans 14 amino acids. Trimming stripped 3 bases from V and 3 bases from J, with 9 bases between. Germline CDR1 MNHEY, CDR2 SMNVEV (reference sequence).

In DNA, the CDR3 is TGTGCCAGTAGTATCTACGGAGGTACAGACACTGAAGCTTTCTTT. It specifies CASSIYGGTDTEAFF. J is TRBJ1-1 and V is TRBV19; D is unclear. Germline CDR1 is LNHDA and CDR2 is SQIVND (reference sequence). V was trimmed by 3 bases and J by 3 bases, leaving 14 bases between them. The CDR3 loop spans 15 amino acids.

This clone was detected only once. V gene TRBV7-8 combines with J gene TRBJ2-3, with 7 bases aligning to TRBD1. V was clipped by 5 bases and J by 2 bases; unmatched bases: 4. Germline loops: CDR1 SGHVS, CDR2 FQNEAQ. This CDR3 has 14 residues. For the CDR3, the DNA is TGTGCCAGCAGCCGGACAGGCCTCACAGATACGCAGTATTTT. Translated: CASSRTGLTDTQYF.

The chain carries TRBV6-1 and TRBJ2-3; 9 positions agree with TRBD1. The CDR3 spans 16 residues. Germline V lookup: CDR1 MNHNS, CDR2 SASEGT. V dropped 2 bases and J dropped 4; count of bases not matched to a gene: 7. The CDR3 loop reads CASSESQGAWSDTQYF. In DNA form, the CDR3 reads TGTGCCAGCAGTGAATCACAGGGGGCTTGGTCAGATACGCAGTATTTT.

The chain links TRBV19 to TRBJ1-4; TRBD1 agrees at 9 bases. Trimming removed 6 bases from V and 8 bases from J; junction bases left unmatched: 7. CDR3 size: 14 residues. CDR1 LNHDA and CDR2 SQIVND come from the germline V gene (reference sequence). This chain's CDR3 is CASRETGGAEKLFF. The CDR3 DNA reads as TGTGCCAGTAGAGAGACAGGGGGGGCGGAAAAACTGTTTTTT.

In its sample, this clone was seen once. The V call is TRBV13, the J call TRBJ2-7; 10 bases align to TRBD2. The CDR3 is 16 amino acids. CDR1 PRHDT and CDR2 FYEKMQ come from the germline V gene (reference sequence). Trimming at V came to 2 bases and at J to 0 bases, leaving 4 bases not matched to a gene. CDR3 residues: CASSLLAGASSYEQYF. The CDR3 nucleotides read TGTGCCAGCAGCTTACTAGCGGGAGCAAGCTCCTACGAGCAGTACTTC.

V gene TRBV11-2 combines with J gene TRBJ1-2, with TRBD1 identical over 9 bases. With 4 bases clipped from V and 5 bases from J, the junction kept 8 bases outside the gene matches. CDR1 is SGHAT, CDR2 FQNNGV, per germline. CDR3 length equals 15 residues. The CDR3 DNA sequence: TGTGCCAGCAGCTACTCTACAGGGGGCGGTTATGGCTACACCTTC. Its translation: CASSYSTGGGYGYTF.

The J gene is TRBJ2-1, the V gene TRBV27; 8 bases are shared with TRBD2. J lost 4 bases, V lost 4 bases, and 3 bases had no gene match. Germline CDR1 reads MNHEY; CDR2 reads SMNVEV (reference sequence). The CDR3 totals 14 residues. The CDR3 DNA reads TGTGCCAGCAGTTGGGTAGCGGGGTACAATGAGCAGTTCTTC. It specifies CASSWVAGYNEQFF.

The V and J genes are TRBV16 and TRBJ1-1, with 7 bases lining up with TRBD1. CDR3 length: 13 amino acids. Germline trimming cut 5 bases from V and 3 bases from J; bases unmatched to any gene: 3. The germline CDR1 and CDR2 sequences are KGHSY and FQNENV. CDR3 nucleotide sequence: TGTGCCAGCAGCTCGACAGGGTACACTGAAGCTTTCTTT. This gives the protein CASSSTGYTEAFF.

The V call is TRBV7-2, the J call TRBJ1-4; possible D gene TRBD1, 5 bases. CDR3 length: 15 residues. V lost 4 bases and J 8 bases, leaving 17 bases between the germline ends. Germline CDR1 is SGHTA and CDR2 is FQGNSA. The CDR3 region has the DNA TGTGCCAGCAGCTCCCCGGGTAGGGGTTGGGAAAAACTGTTTTTT. Residues: CASSSPGRGWEKLFF. Complete variable domain (other parts from reference TRBV7-2 and TRBJ1-4): GAGVSQSPSNKVTEKGKDVELRCDPISGHTALYWYRQSLGQGLEFLIYFQGNSAPDKSGLPSDRFSAERTGGSVSTLTIQRTQQEDSAVYLCASSSPGRGWEKLFFGSGTQLSVL.

This clone came up once. The chain carries TRBV3-1 (or the pseudogene TRBV3-2) and TRBJ2-3; D is uncertain. The CDR3 covers 13 residues. Germline V gene data show CDR1 as LGHDT and CDR2 as YNNKEL (reference sequence). Trimming removed 2 bases at V and 0 bases at J, with 3 bases between. This CDR3 reads CASSQSSTDTQYF. DNA of the CDR3: TGTGCCAGCAGCCAATCTAGCACAGATACGCAGTATTTT.

This chain links TRBV24-1 with TRBJ2-2; TRBD1 agrees at 8 bases. The CDR3 runs to 16 residues. The germline gives CDR1 KGHDR, CDR2 SFDVKD. V lost 3 bases, J lost 4 bases, and 6 bases stayed unmatched. CDR3 nucleotides: TGTGCCACCAGTGATCCTCGACAGGGGTCCACCGGGGAGCTGTTTTTT. It specifies CATSDPRQGSTGELFF.

This chain uses TRBV6-5 with TRBJ1-2; D gene ambiguous. The CDR3 has 14 residues. Germline V CDR1 and CDR2: MNHEY, SVGAGI. Trimming left V 0 bases short and J 4 bases short, with 9 bases between. This CDR3 reads CASSYSRAAYGYTF. Written as DNA, the CDR3 is TGTGCCAGCAGTTACTCGAGGGCAGCCTATGGCTACACCTTC.

The chain employs TRBV19 and TRBJ1-1, with unresolved D. Germline V lookup: CDR1 LNHDA, CDR2 SQIVND (reference sequence). This CDR3 spans 14 amino acids. The ends were cut back, 0 bases at V and 5 bases at J, with 10 bases in the middle. The CDR3 reads CASSIDRRRTEAFF. As DNA, the CDR3 is TGTGCCAGTAGTATAGATCGCAGGCGAACTGAAGCTTTCTTT.

The chain recombines TRBV9 with TRBJ1-3, with no clear D. Germline V CDR1 and CDR2: SGDLS, YYNGEE. The CDR3 consists of 15 residues. Trimming took 0 bases from V and 4 from J, leaving 11 bases between them. CDR3 residues: CASSVVAGKGNTIYF. The CDR3 nucleotides are TGTGCCAGCAGCGTAGTGGCGGGTAAAGGAAACACCATATATTTT.

V is TRBV12-5 and J is TRBJ2-5, with D unresolved. The CDR3 sequence is 12 residues long. V lost 4 bases and J lost 4, with 7 bases in between. The germline CDR1 and CDR2 sequences are LGHNT and FRNRAP. CDR3 amino acids: CASGWYGETQYF. CDR3 DNA sequence: TGTGCTAGTGGTTGGTACGGAGAGACCCAGTACTTC.

The rearrangement links TRBV2 to TRBJ1-2; 9 positions agree with TRBD1. The CDR3 is 15 residues long. Germline CDR1 SNHLY, CDR2 FYNNEI. V dropped 1 base and J dropped 7; count of bases not matched to a gene: 7. CDR3: CASSEETGGLLGYTF. CDR3 sequence (DNA): TGTGCCAGCAGTGAAGAGACAGGGGGTCTGCTTGGCTACACCTTC. Complete variable domain (other parts from reference TRBV2 and TRBJ1-2): EPEVTQTPSHQVTQMGQEVILRCVPISNHLYFYWYRQILGQKVEFLVSFYNNEISEKSEIFDDQFSVERPDGSNFTLKIRSTKLEDSAMYFCASSEETGGLLGYTFGSGTRLTVV.

This clone was picked up one time. This chain uses TRBV9 with TRBJ2-5; TRBD2 agrees at 7 bases. The CDR3 covers 14 residues. In germline, CDR1 is SGDLS, CDR2 YYNGEE. Unmatched junction bases numbered 14, after V lost 10 bases and J lost 5 bases. The CDR3 is CAGPTKAGYETQYF. CDR3 nucleotides: TGTGCCGGCCCGACTAAAGCGGGGTATGAGACCCAGTACTTC.